A single sample gave rise to the 25 T cell receptor beta chains below, sequenced in a study of T-cell reconstitution after alpha-beta-depleted transplantation in children. Unique molecular identifiers were incorporated during preparation of the TCRbeta library. TCRdb re-analysed the PCR reads in MiXCR, keeping a single row per CDR3 protein. Here the sample spans 350,000 to 500,000 distinct CDR3 sequences, 43% being singletons. Sequences were derived from PBMCs, sampled before TCRalphabeta/CD19-depleted stem cell transplant. Every receptor here comes from a girl aged 2-10 years with aplastic anemia, due to receive a stem cell transplant.

This clonotype has more than one count but fewer than ten. The gene calls are TRBV5-1 and TRBJ2-7, with a tentative D call TRBD1 (5 bases). Germline CDR1 reads SGHRS; CDR2 reads YFSETQ. The V end was cut by 4 bases, the J end by 2 bases, with 10 bases between. The CDR3 runs to 13 residues. CDR3 loop: CASSDRGTYEQYF. The DNA for the CDR3 is TGCGCCAGCAGCGATAGGGGAACCTACGAGCAGTACTTC.

The chain has TRBV20-1 and TRBJ2-7; a weak D match, TRBD1 (5 bases). V was clipped by 0 bases and J by 3 bases, with 9 bases between them. The CDR3 sequence is 13 residues long. Looked up from germline, CDR1 is DFQATT and CDR2 is SNEGSKA (reference sequence). The CDR3 DNA reads TGCAGTGCTAGAGATATGGACATCTACGAGCAGTACTTC. Protein sequence: CSARDMDIYEQYF.

This clonotype has only a few counts. The gene calls are TRBV5-1 and TRBJ2-7; TRBD2 agrees at 8 bases. After removal of 1 base from V and 6 bases from J, the junction contained 9 bases not matched to a gene. The length of the CDR3 is 15 residues. Germline loops: CDR1 SGHRS, CDR2 YFSETQ. CDR3 nucleotide sequence: TGCGCCAGCAGCTTGACAACTTGGAGCGGGGGCGAGCAGTACTTC. This translates into CASSLTTWSGGEQYF.

This clonotype was seen at least ten times. This chain connects TRBV28 to TRBJ2-7; TRBD2 matches 7 bases. V was pared by 1 base and J by 0 bases, with 0 bases of the junction left unmatched. CDR3 length: 14 amino acids. Germline CDR1 and CDR2: MDHEN and SYDVKM. The CDR3 here is CASSLLAGSYEQYF. The DNA of the CDR3 is TGTGCCAGCAGTTTATTAGCGGGCTCCTACGAGCAGTACTTC.

This chain uses TRBV27 with TRBJ1-3, with a weak D call TRBD1 (5 bases). CDR3 length equals 14 residues. Germline V lookup: CDR1 MNHEY, CDR2 SMNVEV (reference sequence). Trimming took 6 bases from V and 4 from J, leaving 13 bases between them. The CDR3 DNA is TGTGCCAGCAGGACGCGAGGGGAAGGAAACACCATATATTTT. Protein sequence: CASRTRGEGNTIYF.

The rearrangement uses TRBV5-1 and TRBJ1-1; possibly TRBD1 for D (5 bases). This CDR3 spans 16 amino acids. The germline V gene has CDR1 SGHRS and CDR2 YFSETQ. V shed 4 bases and J shed 1 base, with 17 bases lying between them. CDR3 protein: CASSPDGGIKNTEAFF. For the CDR3, the DNA is TGCGCCAGCAGCCCGGATGGGGGAATCAAGAACACTGAAGCTTTCTTT.

The rearrangement links TRBV20-1 to TRBJ2-7; 9 positions match TRBD2. The ends lost 4 bases at V and 0 bases at J; junction bases unmatched: 13. The germline CDR1 and CDR2 sequences are DFQATT and SNEGSKA (reference sequence). The CDR3 covers 17 residues. The CDR3 nucleotides read TGCAGTGCTAAAAGGGGATCTAGCGGGGCCAGCTCCTACGAGCAGTACTTC. It specifies CSAKRGSSGASSYEQYF.

This clonotype has more than one count but fewer than ten. The V and J genes are TRBV30 and TRBJ1-3; D call uncertain. V lost 7 bases and J 0 bases, leaving 16 bases between the germline ends. In germline, CDR1 is GTSNPN, CDR2 SVGIG (reference sequence). CDR3 length: 15 amino acids. The DNA for the CDR3 is TGTGCCTTCCAGGACGGTGGGTCCTCTGGAAACACCATATATTTT. The encoded protein is CAFQDGGSSGNTIYF.

Only one count was recorded for this clonotype. CDR3: CASSFQTVHEQYF. DNA for the CDR3: TGTGCCAGCAGTTTTCAAACTGTCCACGAGCAGTACTTC. This chain joins TRBV12-3 or TRBV12-4 and TRBJ2-7; D not resolved. V lost 3 bases, J lost 5 bases, and 11 bases lay in between. The CDR3 is 13 amino acids.

This clonotype has a count of ten or more. This chain links TRBV12-3 or TRBV12-4 with TRBJ1-1; unclear D gene. V was pared by 2 bases and J by 1 base, with 8 bases between. This CDR3 has 14 residues. CDR3 sequence reads: CASSLIGSNTEAFF. The CDR3 DNA reads TGTGCCAGCAGTTTAATAGGCTCGAACACTGAAGCTTTCTTT.

The chain carries TRBV7-3 and TRBJ2-1; D may be TRBD2 (6 bases). The CDR3 length is 15 residues. The V gene's germline CDR1 is SGHTA and CDR2 FQGTGA. V was shortened by 2 bases and J by 2 bases, with 10 bases between the two germline ends. CDR3 DNA sequence: TGTGCCAGCAGCTTACTAGCGACCACCTACAATGAGCAGTTCTTC. Its translation is CASSLLATTYNEQFF.

There are a few counts of this clonotype. The chain couples TRBV18 to TRBJ2-7, with a tentative D call TRBD2 (5 bases). CDR1 KGHSH and CDR2 LQKENI come from the germline V gene. The CDR3 sequence is 16 residues long. V shed 4 bases and J shed 3 bases, with 19 bases lying between them. CDR3 sequence: CASSLTISEGDYEQYF. CDR3 in DNA: TGTGCCAGCTCACTTACAATTAGCGAAGGAGACTACGAGCAGTACTTC.

The chain recombines TRBV29-1 with TRBJ2-1, with 9 bases that match TRBD2. The CDR3 spans 16 residues. The trim removed 4 bases at V and 6 bases at J, leaving 13 bases unmatched. Germline loops: CDR1 SQVTM, CDR2 ANQGSEA. The DNA for the CDR3 is TGCAGCGTTGTCATGGTTAGCGGGAGTTTTGGCAATGAGCAGTTCTTC. This sequence encodes CSVVMVSGSFGNEQFF.

V gene TRBV5-1 combines with J gene TRBJ2-1, with 8 positions matching TRBD2. This CDR3 comprises 15 residues. Germline loops: CDR1 SGHRS, CDR2 YFSETQ. V lost 4 bases and J lost 6; bases outside the gene matches: 9. CDR3 bases: TGCGCCAGCAGCCGGGCCGGGACTAGTCCCAATGAGCAGTTCTTC. This sequence encodes CASSRAGTSPNEQFF.

The gene calls are TRBV11-3 and TRBJ2-5; D is unclear. Trimming took 5 bases from V and 2 from J, leaving 9 bases between them. Germline CDR1 and CDR2: SGHNT and YENEEA. The CDR3 is made up of 13 amino acids. CDR3 DNA: TGTGCCAGCAGCGCCCTAGAACAAGAGACCCAGTACTTC. The encoded protein is CASSALEQETQYF.

The genes are TRBV6-5 and TRBJ1-5; D is ambiguous. There are 14 residues in the CDR3. The germline CDR1 and CDR2 sequences are MNHEY and SVGAGI. V dropped 7 bases and J dropped 1 base, with 11 bases sitting between them. CDR3 sequence reads: CASKFSGSNQPQHF. CDR3 nucleotides: TGTGCCAGCAAGTTCTCGGGAAGCAATCAGCCCCAGCATTTT.

Only a few counts were recorded for this clonotype. CDR3: CASSSLELAGERGTDTQYF. DNA of the CDR3: TGTGCCAGCAGCTCCCTGGAACTAGCGGGAGAAAGGGGCACAGATACGCAGTATTTT. This sequence joins TRBV7-8 and TRBJ2-3; the match to TRBD2 covers 11 bases. V lost 4 bases, J lost 1 base, and 13 bases stayed unmatched. CDR1 and CDR2 from the germline V gene are SGHVS and FQNEAQ. The CDR3 is 19 amino acids.

The V gene is TRBV7-8, the J gene TRBJ2-2; D assignment may be TRBD1 or TRBD2 (8 bases each). Germline assignment: CDR1 SGHVS and CDR2 FQNEAQ. V was shortened by 11 bases and J by 4 bases, with 17 bases between the two germline ends. CDR3 length equals 14 residues. In nucleotides, the CDR3 is TGTGCCGCGGGGGGACAGGAAGGCACCGGGGAGCTGTTTTTT. This codes for CAAGGQEGTGELFF.

V is TRBV12-3 or TRBV12-4 and J is TRBJ2-6; D gene uncertain. The CDR3 has 16 residues. V was pared by 3 bases and J by 2 bases, with 11 bases between. The CDR3 protein is CASSFRKAAGANVLTF. As DNA, the CDR3 is TGTGCCAGCAGTTTCAGGAAGGCGGCTGGGGCCAACGTCCTGACTTTC.

This clonotype was counted ten times or more. This chain uses TRBV20-1 with TRBJ2-1; 8 bases match TRBD2. Germline CDR1 DFQATT, CDR2 SNEGSKA (reference sequence). This CDR3 spans 15 amino acids. With V trimmed by 0 bases and J by 5 bases, 6 bases remained unmatched. The chain's CDR3 is CSAREAGESNNEQFF. CDR3 in DNA: TGCAGTGCTAGAGAAGCGGGAGAAAGTAACAATGAGCAGTTCTTC.

This clonotype has only a few counts. The rearrangement joins TRBV12-3 or TRBV12-4 to TRBJ2-3, with 13 positions matching TRBD2. The CDR3 covers 17 residues. J gave up 3 bases and V 6 bases, and 9 bases lay outside the gene matches. CDR3 DNA: TGTGCCAGCAGCCAGAACGGACTAGCGGGAGTAACAGATACGCAGTATTTT. It yields the protein CASSQNGLAGVTDTQYF.

The chain employs TRBV7-8 and TRBJ2-5; TRBD2 agrees at 10 bases. V dropped 1 base and J dropped 7; count of bases not matched to a gene: 6. The CDR3 is 15 amino acids. Germline CDR1 is SGHVS and CDR2 is FQNEAQ. This CDR3 is CASSLELAGSVTQYF. The CDR3 nucleotides read TGTGCCAGCAGCTTAGAACTAGCGGGGAGTGTGACCCAGTACTTC.

The CDR3, as DNA: TGTGCCAGCAGCCAAGGATCGGTTTCTGGCTACACCTTC. It encodes CASSQGSVSGYTF. V is TRBV3-1 and J is TRBJ1-2; the D is unclear. Per the germline V gene, CDR1 is LGHDT and CDR2 is YNNKEL (reference sequence). V gave up 1 base and J gave up 7 bases, with 10 bases separating them. The CDR3 loop spans 13 amino acids. Variable domain in full (rest from reference TRBV3-1 and TRBJ1-2): DTAVSQTPKYLVTQMGNDKSIKCEQNLGHDTMYWYKQDSKKFLKIMFSYNNKELIINETVPNRFSPKSPDKAHLNLHINSLELGDSAVYFCASSQGSVSGYTFGSGTRLTVV.

The genes are TRBV29-1 and TRBJ2-5; 13 nucleotides align to TRBD2. Germline lookup yields CDR1 SQVTM and CDR2 ANQGSEA. V lost 0 bases, J lost 3 bases, and 7 bases stayed unmatched. This CDR3 is 17 amino acids long. Written as DNA, the CDR3 is TGCAGCGTTGAAGATCGGGCACTAGCGGGGGGGAAAGAGACCCAGTACTTC. This gives the protein CSVEDRALAGGKETQYF.

V usage is TRBV4-2 and J usage is TRBJ2-1; 14 nucleotides agree with TRBD2. The CDR3 covers 16 residues. V lost 4 bases and J lost 7; bases outside the gene matches: 6. Looked up from germline, CDR1 is LGHNA and CDR2 is YNFKEQ. Here the CDR3 reads CASSPGLAGAVNEQFF. The CDR3 DNA sequence: TGTGCCAGCAGCCCGGGACTAGCGGGAGCCGTAAATGAGCAGTTCTTC.